The clone carrying this TCR beta chain was recorded many times. The antigen is undetermined. As every portion of the isolated RNA was reverse transcribed, the sequencing read expressed TCRB transcripts. Data came from immunoSEQ multiplex PCR; TCRdb stores just in-frame clones and leaves some out. The sample has about 320,000 clones, 14% seen once. These data are taken from a study of beta chain features in type 1 diabetes. General study findings and limits: Researchers reported that naive, central memory and Treg TCRB repertoires appeared more similar in patients than in healthy donors. Researchers cautioned that cDNA sequencing could over-represent cells with high TCR expression. PCR might pick shorter templates more often, in the same way for patients and controls.

The receptor was isolated from a man aged 25 to 40 in good health. Sample: central memory CD4+ T cells from blood.

The CDR3 loop reads CASSFSGNTEAFF. CDR3 in DNA: TGTGCCAGCAGTTTCAGTGGGAACACTGAAGCTTTCTTT. The chain couples TRBV27 to TRBJ1-1; D not resolved. Germline loops: CDR1 MNHEY, CDR2 SMNVEV (reference sequence). Between the trimmed V and J ends, which lost 3 bases and 1 base, there was a span of 6 bases. The CDR3 loop spans 13 amino acids.